Described below is a single T cell receptor (beta chain) sequence and its context. Its antigen is still unknown. V lost 3 bases and J lost 6, with 11 bases in between. CDR1 MNHNS and CDR2 SASEGT come from the germline V gene. CDR3 size: 13 residues. The data were taken from a study of shared clonotypes between healthy human individuals. General study points: The sole specimen, blood, was sampled, and tissue repertoires likely differ.

Genomic DNA for unsorted samples was obtained from approximately 100 million PBMCs. Deep was the level used in running the assay. With ten immunoSEQ deep assay plates, unsorted PBMC DNA underwent sequencing. The table came from immunoSEQ multiplex PCR; TCRdb's copy has only in-frame clones and leaves some out. The data contain 400,000 to 600,000 clones, 75% to 80% of them singletons. This clonotype was sampled from a woman aged 40 to 49 in good health. Some clones in this sample may be carry-over from other donors' samples. The sample taken for sequencing was PBMCs. V is TRBV6-1 and J is TRBJ1-2, with D possibly TRBD1 on 6 matching bases. CDR3 residues: CASSEWGQHGYTF. The CDR3 DNA reads as TGTGCCAGCAGTGAGTGGGGGCAGCATGGCTACACCTTC.